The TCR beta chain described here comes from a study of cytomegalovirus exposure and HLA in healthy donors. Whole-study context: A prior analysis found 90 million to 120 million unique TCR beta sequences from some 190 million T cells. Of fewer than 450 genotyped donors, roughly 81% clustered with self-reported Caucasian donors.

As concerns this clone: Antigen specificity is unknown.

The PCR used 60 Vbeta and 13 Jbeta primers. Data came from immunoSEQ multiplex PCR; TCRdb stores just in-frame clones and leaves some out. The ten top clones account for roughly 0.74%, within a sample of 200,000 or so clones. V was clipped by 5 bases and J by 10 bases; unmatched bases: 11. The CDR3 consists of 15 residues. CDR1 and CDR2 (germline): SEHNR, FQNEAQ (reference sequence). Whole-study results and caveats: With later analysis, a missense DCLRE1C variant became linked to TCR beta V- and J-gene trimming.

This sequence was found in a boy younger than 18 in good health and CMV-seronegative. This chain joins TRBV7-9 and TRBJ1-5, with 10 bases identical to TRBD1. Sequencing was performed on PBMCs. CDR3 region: CASSPGTGASPPQHF. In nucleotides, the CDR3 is TGTGCCAGCAGCCCCGGGACAGGGGCCTCACCTCCCCAGCATTTT.